The rows below give T cell receptor beta chains drawn from one sample of a study of blood T cell repertoires in COVID-19. Clones were read by immunoSEQ multiplex PCR, and TCRdb kept only the in-frame ones, dropping some. The sample gives about 83,000 clones, 87% of which show up once; about 3% is in the top ten. The sample was peripheral blood. The source is a woman aged 45 to 65 with active or convalescent COVID-19. Both conserved end residues are part of each CDR3. The order of the fields is D gene, V gene, J gene, clone size, CDR3 DNA, CDR3 protein. D genes are given only for firm matches. The size field is filled for only some rows; it gives once, few, many or a size class.

d_call: -
v_call: TRBV29-1
j_call: TRBJ1-5
clone_size: -
cdr3_nt: TGCAGCGTTGCGCAGGGGAACAATCAGCCCCAGCATTTT
cdr3_aa: CSVAQGNNQPQHF

d_call: -
v_call: TRBV11-2
j_call: TRBJ2-7
clone_size: -
cdr3_nt: TGTGCCAGCAGCGCTAGGACAAGCTCCTACGAGCAGTACTTC
cdr3_aa: CASSARTSSYEQYF

d_call: -
v_call: TRBV28
j_call: TRBJ2-5
clone_size: -
cdr3_nt: TGTGCCAGCAGTTCCGCGGGGGCGGGCGAGACCCAGTACTTC
cdr3_aa: CASSSAGAGETQYF

d_call: TRBD2
v_call: TRBV10-3
j_call: TRBJ2-3
clone_size: -
cdr3_nt: TGTGCCATCAGTGAGCAGAGCGGGGGGGCAACAGATACGCAGTATTTT
cdr3_aa: CAISEQSGGATDTQYF

d_call: -
v_call: TRBV28
j_call: TRBJ2-5
clone_size: few
cdr3_nt: TGTGCCAGCAGTCTTCCAGGAGAGACCCAGTACTTC
cdr3_aa: CASSLPGETQYF

d_call: -
v_call: TRBV6-1
j_call: TRBJ1-4
clone_size: -
cdr3_nt: TGTGCCAGCAGTGCAATGGGGGGACCTGTCGGGGAAAAACTGTTTTTT
cdr3_aa: CASSAMGGPVGEKLFF

d_call: TRBD1
v_call: TRBV6-2/TRBV6-3
j_call: TRBJ2-2
clone_size: -
cdr3_nt: TGTGCCAGCAGTTACGAGGGACAGTATCACACCGGGGAGCTGTTTTTT
cdr3_aa: CASSYEGQYHTGELFF

d_call: -
v_call: TRBV7-9
j_call: TRBJ1-2
clone_size: -
cdr3_nt: TGTGCCAGCAGCTTAGTTAGCTATGGCTACACCTTC
cdr3_aa: CASSLVSYGYTF

d_call: -
v_call: TRBV4-3
j_call: TRBJ1-2
clone_size: once
cdr3_nt: TGCGCCAGCAGCCGGGGGCGCGCGGTTGAGGGCTACACCTTC
cdr3_aa: CASSRGRAVEGYTF

d_call: -
v_call: TRBV9
j_call: TRBJ1-1
clone_size: -
cdr3_nt: TGTGCCAGCAGCGTAGACCACGGGGGGCCGGGAAACACTGAAGCTTTCTTT
cdr3_aa: CASSVDHGGPGNTEAFF

d_call: TRBD2
v_call: TRBV5-1
j_call: TRBJ2-1
clone_size: -
cdr3_nt: TGCGCCAGCAGCTTGCAAGCGGGGGGTTCCTACAATGAGCAGTTCTTC
cdr3_aa: CASSLQAGGSYNEQFF

d_call: TRBD2
v_call: TRBV4-3
j_call: TRBJ2-1
clone_size: -
cdr3_nt: TGCGCCAGCAGCCAAGAAGCGGCGGGGGAGTACAATGAGCAGTTCTTC
cdr3_aa: CASSQEAAGEYNEQFF

d_call: -
v_call: TRBV9
j_call: TRBJ2-2
clone_size: -
cdr3_nt: TGTGCCAGCAGCGCAATGGACAGCCCCACCGGGGAGCTGTTTTTT
cdr3_aa: CASSAMDSPTGELFF

d_call: TRBD2
v_call: TRBV9
j_call: TRBJ2-7
clone_size: -
cdr3_nt: TGTGCCAGCAGCGGGACTAGCGGGGGGAAGTACTTC
cdr3_aa: CASSGTSGGKYF

d_call: TRBD2
v_call: TRBV19
j_call: TRBJ2-7
clone_size: -
cdr3_nt: TGTGCCAGTACCCCGGGGGGGTCCTCAGGATTATACGAGCAGTACTTC
cdr3_aa: CASTPGGSSGLYEQYF